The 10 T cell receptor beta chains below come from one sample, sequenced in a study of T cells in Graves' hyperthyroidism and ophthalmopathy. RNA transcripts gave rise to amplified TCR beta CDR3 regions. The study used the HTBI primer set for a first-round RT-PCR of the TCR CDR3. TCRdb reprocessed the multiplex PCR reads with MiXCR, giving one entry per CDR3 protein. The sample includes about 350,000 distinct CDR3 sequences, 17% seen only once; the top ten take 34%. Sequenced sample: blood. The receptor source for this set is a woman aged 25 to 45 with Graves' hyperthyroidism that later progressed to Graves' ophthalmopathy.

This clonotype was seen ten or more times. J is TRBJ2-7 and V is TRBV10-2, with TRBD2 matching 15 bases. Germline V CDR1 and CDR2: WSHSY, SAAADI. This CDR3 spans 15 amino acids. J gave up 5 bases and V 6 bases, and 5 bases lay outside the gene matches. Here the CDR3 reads CASSLGLAGGDEQYF. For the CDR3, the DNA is TGCGCCAGCAGCCTTGGACTAGCGGGGGGGGACGAGCAGTACTTC.

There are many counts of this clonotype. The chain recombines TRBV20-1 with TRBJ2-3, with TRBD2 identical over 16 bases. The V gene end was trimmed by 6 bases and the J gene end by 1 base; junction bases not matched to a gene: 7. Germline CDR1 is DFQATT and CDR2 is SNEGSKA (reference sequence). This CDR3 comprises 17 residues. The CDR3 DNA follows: TGCAGTGCGACGGGACTAGCGGGGGGGCCTCGCACAGATACGCAGTATTTT. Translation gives CSATGLAGGPRTDTQYF.

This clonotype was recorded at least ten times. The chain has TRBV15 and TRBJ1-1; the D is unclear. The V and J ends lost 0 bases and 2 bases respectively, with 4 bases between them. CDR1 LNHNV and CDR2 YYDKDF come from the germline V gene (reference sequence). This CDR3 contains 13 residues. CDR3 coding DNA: TGTGCCACCAGCAGAGATCCCAACACTGAAGCTTTCTTT. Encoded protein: CATSRDPNTEAFF.

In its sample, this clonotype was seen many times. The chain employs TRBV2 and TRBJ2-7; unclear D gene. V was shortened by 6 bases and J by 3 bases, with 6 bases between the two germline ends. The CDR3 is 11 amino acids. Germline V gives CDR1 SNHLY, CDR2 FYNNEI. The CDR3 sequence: CASRNSYEQYF. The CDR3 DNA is TGTGCCAGCAGGAATAGCTACGAGCAGTACTTC. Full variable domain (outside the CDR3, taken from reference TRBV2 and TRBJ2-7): EPEVTQTPSHQVTQMGQEVILRCVPISNHLYFYWYRQILGQKVEFLVSFYNNEISEKSEIFDDQFSVERPDGSNFTLKIRSTKLEDSAMYFCASRNSYEQYFGPGTRLTVT.

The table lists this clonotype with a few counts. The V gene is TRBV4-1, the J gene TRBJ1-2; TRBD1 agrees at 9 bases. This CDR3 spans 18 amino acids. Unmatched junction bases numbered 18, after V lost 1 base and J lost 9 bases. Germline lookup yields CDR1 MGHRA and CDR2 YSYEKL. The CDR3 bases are TGCGCCAGCAGCCAAGCCTCGACCCAGGGACAGGGACGTAAGCGCTACACCTTC. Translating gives CASSQASTQGQGRKRYTF.

The CDR3: CASGRGNTGELFF. DNA for the CDR3: TGTGCTAGTGGCCGTGGTAACACCGGGGAGCTGTTTTTT. The gene calls are TRBV12-5 and TRBJ2-2, with D uncertain. Trimming cost V 6 bases and J 2 bases, with 7 bases left between them. Looked up from germline, CDR1 is LGHNT and CDR2 is FRNRAP. This CDR3 region has 13 residues.

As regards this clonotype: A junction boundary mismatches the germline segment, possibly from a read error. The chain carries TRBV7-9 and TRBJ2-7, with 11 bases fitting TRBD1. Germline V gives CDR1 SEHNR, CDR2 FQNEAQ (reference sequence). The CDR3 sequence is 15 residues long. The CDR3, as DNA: TGTGCCGGCAGCAAGGGACAGGGGGATATGTACGAGCAGTACTTC. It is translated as CAGSKGQGDMYEQYF.

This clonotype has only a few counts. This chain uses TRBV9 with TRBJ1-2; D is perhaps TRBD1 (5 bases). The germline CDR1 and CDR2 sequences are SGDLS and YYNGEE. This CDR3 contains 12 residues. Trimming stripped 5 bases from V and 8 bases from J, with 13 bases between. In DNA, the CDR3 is TGTGCCAGCAGATCCCCCGGGGGAGGCTACACCTTC. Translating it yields CASRSPGGGYTF.

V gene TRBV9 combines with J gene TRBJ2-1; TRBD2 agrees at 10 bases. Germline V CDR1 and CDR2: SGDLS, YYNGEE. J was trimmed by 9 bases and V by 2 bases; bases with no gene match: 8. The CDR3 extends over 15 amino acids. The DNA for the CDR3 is TGTGCCAGCAGCGTGCCTAGCGGGGGAGTTGCTGAGCAGTTCTTC. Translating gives CASSVPSGGVAEQFF.

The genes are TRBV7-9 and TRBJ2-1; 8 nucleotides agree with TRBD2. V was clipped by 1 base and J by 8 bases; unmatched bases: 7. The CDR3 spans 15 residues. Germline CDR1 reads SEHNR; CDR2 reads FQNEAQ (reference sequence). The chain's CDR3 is CASSLGGLVIDEQFF. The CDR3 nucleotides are TGTGCCAGCAGCTTAGGGGGACTAGTCATCGATGAGCAGTTCTTC.